These 30 T cell receptor beta chains came from one sample sequenced in a study of cytomegalovirus exposure and HLA in healthy donors. Use of 60 Vbeta and 13 Jbeta primers characterized the PCR. Some clones are missing from TCRdb's copy, which holds only in-frame ones; the method was immunoSEQ multiplex PCR. Seen here are roughly 130,000 clones, 73% observed once, and the top ten hold over 1%. The sequenced material came from PBMCs. These receptors all stem from a woman aged 40-49 years in good health and CMV-seronegative.

The chain employs TRBV4-1 and TRBJ2-3; tentatively, D is TRBD1 (6 bases). The CDR3 runs 17 residues. V lost 0 bases, J lost 2 bases, and 15 bases lay in between. CDR1 and CDR2 from the germline V gene are MGHRA and YSYEKL. The CDR3 nucleotides read TGCGCCAGCAGCCAAGATAATAGGGGACACCTCACAGATACGCAGTATTTT. It specifies CASSQDNRGHLTDTQYF.

The V and J genes are TRBV11-3 and TRBJ2-1; 7 bases are a match to TRBD1. The germline CDR1 and CDR2 sequences are SGHNT and YENEEA. The CDR3 contains 14 residues. V was clipped by 0 bases and J by 8 bases; unmatched bases: 4. The CDR3, as DNA: TGTGCCAGCAGCTTAGAAACAGGGGAAGATGAGCAGTTCTTC. As protein: CASSLETGEDEQFF.

This clone was detected only a few times. The chain has TRBV4-2 and TRBJ2-1; 7 bases agree with TRBD1. J was trimmed by 2 bases and V by 4 bases; bases with no gene match: 5. From germline, CDR1 is LGHNA and CDR2 YNFKEQ. This CDR3 spans 15 amino acids. This CDR3 reads CASSRGTEPYNEQFF. In DNA form, the CDR3 reads TGTGCCAGCAGCCGAGGGACAGAACCCTACAATGAGCAGTTCTTC.

The J gene is TRBJ2-3, the V gene TRBV9; TRBD1 is a possible D gene (6 bases). CDR1 SGDLS and CDR2 YYNGEE come from the germline V gene. Trimming cost V 3 bases and J 3 bases, with 17 bases left between them. The CDR3 extends over 16 amino acids. CDR3 DNA sequence: TGTGCCAGCAGCGCCCAAGGGGGTAGTTTTACAGATACGCAGTATTTT. As protein: CASSAQGGSFTDTQYF. The variable domain in full, with the rest retrieved from reference TRBV9 and TRBJ2-3, is DSGVTQTPKHLITATGQRVTLRCSPRSGDLSVYWYQQSLDQGLQFLIQYYNGEERAKGNILERFSAQQFPDLHSELNLSSLELGDSALYFCASSAQGGSFTDTQYFGPGTRLTVL.

J is TRBJ2-1 and V is TRBV7-9; TRBD2 matches at 9 bases. This CDR3 has 17 amino acids. The germline V gene has CDR1 SEHNR and CDR2 FQNEAQ (reference sequence). Trimming took 1 base from V and 7 from J; bases not matched to a gene: 11. The CDR3 is CASSLEIGGGGGNEQFF. The CDR3 DNA is TGTGCCAGCAGCTTAGAGATCGGCGGGGGGGGTGGAAATGAGCAGTTCTTC. Looking up the rest from reference TRBV7-9 and TRBJ2-1 gives the full variable domain: DTGVSQNPRHKITKRGQNVTFRCDPISEHNRLYWYRQTLGQGPEFLTYFQNEAQLEKSRLLSDRFSAERPKGSFSTLEIQRTEQGDSAMYLCASSLEIGGGGGNEQFFGPGTRLTVL.

CDR3 region: CASRNTGVTEAFF. The CDR3 DNA reads TGTGCCAGTAGGAATACAGGGGTAACTGAAGCTTTCTTT. V gene TRBV19 combines with J gene TRBJ1-1, with 7 bases lining up with TRBD1. The CDR3 is 13 amino acids. Germline values: CDR1 LNHDA, CDR2 SQIVND (reference sequence). With V trimmed by 6 bases and J by 5 bases, 6 bases remained unmatched. Looking up the rest from reference TRBV19 and TRBJ1-1 gives the full variable domain: DGGITQSPKYLFRKEGQNVTLSCEQNLNHDAMYWYRQDPGQGLRLIYYSQIVNDFQKGDIAEGYSVSREKKESFPLTVTSAQKNPTAFYLCASRNTGVTEAFFGQGTRLTVV.

The chain has TRBV19 and TRBJ1-2; D not certain. CDR1 is LNHDA, CDR2 SQIVND, per germline (reference sequence). The CDR3 extends over 13 amino acids. Trimming removed 5 bases from V and 7 bases from J, with 14 bases in between. The DNA for the CDR3 is TGTGCCAGTAGTCCCTCGGCGGGCCTTGGCTACACCTTC. Translated, it gives CASSPSAGLGYTF.

This chain connects TRBV2 to TRBJ2-1; 8 positions match TRBD2. Germline-derived CDR1 and CDR2 are SNHLY and FYNNEI. The V and J ends lost 4 bases and 0 bases, in that order; junction bases with no gene match: 8. CDR3 length: 17 amino acids. CDR3 nucleotide sequence: TGTGCCAGCAGTGCGAGGACTAGCCTTAGCTCCTACAATGAGCAGTTCTTC. It specifies CASSARTSLSSYNEQFF.

The chain is built from TRBV9 and TRBJ1-1; a weak D match, TRBD1 (5 bases). Trimming shortened V by 4 bases and J by 2 bases, and 18 bases separated the two germline ends. The CDR3 consists of 16 residues. Germline V lookup: CDR1 SGDLS, CDR2 YYNGEE. The CDR3 DNA reads TGTGCCAGCAGCCCACAACCGAATCAGGGAAACACTGAAGCTTTCTTT. Its protein product is CASSPQPNQGNTEAFF.

The rearrangement joins TRBV27 to TRBJ2-5, with D possibly being TRBD1 (5 bases). This CDR3 is built from 14 residues. The germline V gene encodes CDR1 MNHEY and CDR2 SMNVEV (reference sequence). Trimming removed 0 bases from V and 5 bases from J, with 10 bases in between. As DNA, the CDR3 is TGTGCCAGCAGTTTATCGGGCAGGGCCGAGACCCAGTACTTC. It encodes CASSLSGRAETQYF.

The chain has TRBV5-6 and TRBJ1-3, with 7 bases identical to TRBD1. The germline V gene has CDR1 SGHDT and CDR2 YYEEEE. The J segment lost 6 bases and the V segment lost 3 bases, leaving 3 bases of the junction unmatched. This CDR3 has 13 residues. Written as DNA, the CDR3 is TGTGCCAGCAGCTGGGGGACAGAAAACACCATATATTTT. Amino acids: CASSWGTENTIYF.

This clone was found once. The junction departs from germline at one end; a sequencing error may be responsible. The rearrangement links TRBV7-7 to TRBJ2-5; 7 nucleotides align to TRBD1. CDR1 is SSHAT and CDR2 is FNYEAQ in the germline V gene (reference sequence). The length of the CDR3 is 14 residues. CDR3 amino acids: CASSATGTLGTQYF. The CDR3 DNA follows: TGTGCTAGCAGCGCGACAGGGACGTTAGGGACCCAGTACTTC.

This clone was seen only a few times. CDR3 coding DNA: TGCGCCAGCAGCGTGACTCCAGGGGGAAACACTGAAGCTTTCTTT. It is translated as CASSVTPGGNTEAFF. The V and J genes are TRBV5-1 and TRBJ1-1; 7 nucleotides align to TRBD1. The CDR3 is 15 residues long. V lost 4 bases, J lost 2 bases, and 8 bases stayed unmatched. Per germline, CDR1 SGHRS and CDR2 YFSETQ.

The genes are TRBV6-4 and TRBJ2-3, with 9 bases aligning to TRBD2. The V gene end was trimmed by 0 bases and the J gene end by 2 bases; junction bases not matched to a gene: 3. CDR3 size: 16 residues. Germline-derived CDR1 and CDR2 are MRHNA and SNTAGT. CDR3 bases: TGTGCCAGCAGTGACTCTAGCGGGGGACACACAGATACGCAGTATTTT. This codes for CASSDSSGGHTDTQYF.

The V and J genes are TRBV7-8 and TRBJ2-4; a weak D match, TRBD1 (6 bases). CDR1 and CDR2 (germline): SGHVS, FQNEAQ. The length of the CDR3 is 17 residues. V was cut by 3 bases and J by 3 bases, with 18 bases left in between. The CDR3 sequence: CASSFNIGKGGKNIQYF. As DNA, the CDR3 is TGTGCCAGCAGCTTTAATATAGGCAAAGGGGGCAAAAACATTCAGTACTTC.

V gene TRBV7-9 combines with J gene TRBJ1-4; D gene unclear. Germline V gene sequence: CDR1 SEHNR, CDR2 FQNEAQ (reference sequence). CDR3 length: 12 amino acids. Trimming removed 5 bases from V and 7 bases from J, with 8 bases in between. CDR3 coding DNA: TGTGCCAGCAGCAATAGCGGTGAAAAACTGTTTTTT. This sequence encodes CASSNSGEKLFF.

The chain carries TRBV5-1 and TRBJ1-2, with 9 bases identical to TRBD1. After removal of 2 bases from V and 8 bases from J, the junction contained 7 bases not matched to a gene. The germline CDR1 and CDR2 sequences are SGHRS and YFSETQ. This CDR3 has 14 residues. This CDR3 is CASSFPGQGRGYTF. CDR3 nucleotide sequence: TGCGCCAGCAGCTTCCCGGGACAGGGACGGGGCTACACCTTC.

The chain joins TRBV20-1 to TRBJ1-3; unclear D gene. V lost 6 bases to trimming and J lost 6 bases, with 9 bases between them. Germline CDR1 reads DFQATT; CDR2 reads SNEGSKA (reference sequence). CDR3 length: 11 amino acids. The CDR3 region is CSAQNENTIYF. CDR3 DNA sequence: TGCAGTGCACAGAACGAAAACACCATATATTTT.

The rearrangement joins TRBV7-8 to TRBJ2-2, with 7 bases identical to TRBD2. The CDR3 is made up of 16 amino acids. Germline-derived CDR1 and CDR2 are SGHVS and FQNEAQ. J gave up 5 bases and V 1 base, and 7 bases lay outside the gene matches. The CDR3 DNA is TGTGCCAGCAGCTTAGTATCCACAGCGGGGACCGGGGAGCTGTTTTTT. It is translated as CASSLVSTAGTGELFF.

This clone was counted once. CDR3 sequence reads: CASSSDSTNTGELFF. CDR3 DNA: TGCGCCAGCAGCTCGGACTCGACGAACACCGGGGAGCTGTTTTTT. This sequence joins TRBV5-1 and TRBJ2-2, with a possible D match to TRBD2 (5 bases). V lost 3 bases and J lost 0, with 9 bases in between. CDR3 length: 15 amino acids. Looked up from germline, CDR1 is SGHRS and CDR2 is YFSETQ.

The V and J genes are TRBV2 and TRBJ2-7, with 7 bases lining up with TRBD1. The CDR3 has 13 residues. Trimming cost V 4 bases and J 1 base; bases outside gene matches: 1. Looked up from germline, CDR1 is SNHLY and CDR2 is FYNNEI. The CDR3 nucleotides read TGTGCCAGCAGTGCGACAGGGTCCTACGAGCAGTACTTC. Protein: CASSATGSYEQYF.

This clone has a handful of counts. This chain uses TRBV6-1 with TRBJ1-2; possibly TRBD1 for D (5 bases). The V end was cut by 7 bases, the J end by 6 bases, with 9 bases between. Germline V gives CDR1 MNHNS, CDR2 SASEGT. This CDR3 comprises 11 residues. In DNA form, the CDR3 reads TGTGCCAGCACACAGGCTGATGGCTACACCTTC. Encoded protein: CASTQADGYTF.

This clone occurred a few times. The chain links TRBV2 to TRBJ1-5; 11 bases fit TRBD1. Germline CDR1 and CDR2: SNHLY and FYNNEI. The CDR3 totals 14 residues. J lost 4 bases, V lost 6 bases, and 2 bases had no gene match. The CDR3 reads CASRGTGGNQPQHF. The CDR3, as DNA: TGTGCCAGCAGAGGGACAGGGGGGAATCAGCCCCAGCATTTT.

The V call is TRBV4-3, the J call TRBJ2-1; perhaps TRBD1 as D (6 bases). The ends were cut back, 2 bases at V and 5 bases at J, with 13 bases in the middle. Germline values: CDR1 LGHNA, CDR2 YSLEER. CDR3 length equals 15 residues. The CDR3 sequence: CASSQLTGPNNEQFF. As DNA, the CDR3 is TGCGCCAGCAGCCAACTGACAGGTCCCAACAATGAGCAGTTCTTC.

The chain employs TRBV2 and TRBJ1-5; D not resolved. Germline CDR1 SNHLY, CDR2 FYNNEI. This CDR3 spans 15 amino acids. V dropped 4 bases and J dropped 0 bases, with 10 bases sitting between them. The CDR3 DNA sequence: TGTGCCAGCAGTGCACCAGGAAATAGCAATCAGCCCCAGCATTTT. This codes for CASSAPGNSNQPQHF.

This clone was recorded a few times. V is TRBV5-6 and J is TRBJ2-3; the D is unclear. V was shortened by 6 bases and J by 6 bases, with 8 bases between the two germline ends. CDR1 is SGHDT and CDR2 is YYEEEE in the germline V gene. This CDR3 is 11 amino acids long. CDR3 sequence reads: CASMRSDTQYF. For the CDR3, the DNA is TGTGCCAGCATGCGTTCGGATACGCAGTATTTT.

V usage is TRBV6-5 and J usage is TRBJ1-1; the D gene is possibly TRBD1 (5 bases). V lost 6 bases and J 1 base, leaving 6 bases between the germline ends. CDR3 length: 12 residues. Germline V gene lookup returns CDR1 MNHEY and CDR2 SVGAGI. The CDR3 here is CASRTANTEAFF. The CDR3 bases are TGTGCCAGCAGGACAGCGAACACTGAAGCTTTCTTT.

The genes are TRBV5-1 and TRBJ1-1, with 8 bases identical to TRBD1. Germline CDR1 and CDR2: SGHRS and YFSETQ. The CDR3 is made up of 14 amino acids. J was trimmed by 7 bases and V by 5 bases; bases with no gene match: 10. DNA of the CDR3: TGCGCCAGCAGGGGGGGGACAGGACCCCTTGAAGCTTTCTTT. Encoded protein: CASRGGTGPLEAFF.

A few counts support this clone. V and J are TRBV5-1 and TRBJ2-1, with 9 bases aligning to TRBD1. The ends lost 6 bases at V and 9 bases at J; junction bases unmatched: 16. Germline CDR1 SGHRS, CDR2 YFSETQ. The CDR3 length is 16 residues. The CDR3 coding sequence is TGCGCCAGCAATCCCTTCGCGGGACAGGGTGGCGGTGAGCAGTTCTTC. It specifies CASNPFAGQGGGEQFF.

The J gene is TRBJ1-4, the V gene TRBV9; 7 nucleotides match TRBD1. CDR1 is SGDLS and CDR2 is YYNGEE in the germline V gene. After removal of 3 bases from V and 5 bases from J, the junction contained 4 bases not matched to a gene. This CDR3 has 14 amino acids. The CDR3: CASSAGQRNEKLFF. The CDR3 region has the DNA TGTGCCAGCAGCGCGGGACAGAGAAATGAAAAACTGTTTTTT.